The 22 T cell receptor beta chains below come from one sample, sequenced in a study of shared clonotypes between healthy human individuals. Repertoires were generated with immunoSEQ multiplex PCR, while TCRdb's copy carries only in-frame clones and drops some. Of roughly 2.2 million clones listed, just over 90% are singletons. Material for sequencing was naive CD4+ T cells from PBMCs. Subset specified: CD45RA+ positively selected. Receptors originate from a man younger than 35 in good health. Some clones in this sample may be carry-over from other donors' samples.

Worth noting for this clone: The same CDR3 also results from other DNA sequences found in this sample. The rearrangement uses TRBV18 and TRBJ1-1, with D perhaps TRBD1 (5 bases). Germline V lookup: CDR1 KGHSH, CDR2 LQKENI. This CDR3 contains 13 residues. Trimming cost V 3 bases and J 5 bases, with 10 bases left between them. CDR3 region: CASSPLGGTEAFF. In nucleotides, the CDR3 is TGTGCCAGCTCACCGCTTGGGGGTACTGAAGCTTTCTTT.

This clone was found once. The rearrangement uses TRBV7-6 and TRBJ2-1; 16 nucleotides line up with TRBD2. The CDR3 covers 19 residues. The V segment lost 5 bases and the J segment 8 bases; nucleotides outside the gene matches: 15. In germline, CDR1 is SGHVS, CDR2 FNYEAQ. In DNA, the CDR3 is TGTGCCAGCAGCACCCGCGGGACTAGCGGGAGGGTACCGGTGGATGAGCAGTTCTTC. It translates to CASSTRGTSGRVPVDEQFF.

The genes are TRBV10-3 and TRBJ2-1, with 11 bases fitting TRBD2. Germline CDR1 ENHRY, CDR2 SYGVKD. This CDR3 is built from 19 residues. Trimming at V came to 3 bases and at J to 7 bases, leaving 17 bases not matched to a gene. The CDR3 protein is CAISESLAGGPNPVNEQFF. The CDR3 DNA follows: TGTGCCATCAGTGAAAGTTTAGCGGGAGGGCCCAACCCGGTTAATGAGCAGTTCTTC.

The rearrangement links TRBV9 to TRBJ2-7, with D uncertain. Germline CDR1 and CDR2: SGDLS and YYNGEE. Deletions cut 4 bases from V and 3 bases from J, with 17 bases between. The CDR3 runs 15 residues. The CDR3 region is CASSPNRGPDYEQYF. In DNA, the CDR3 is TGTGCCAGCAGCCCAAATAGAGGCCCAGACTACGAGCAGTACTTC. Combining the CDR3 with reference TRBV9 and TRBJ2-7 gives the whole variable domain DSGVTQTPKHLITATGQRVTLRCSPRSGDLSVYWYQQSLDQGLQFLIQYYNGEERAKGNILERFSAQQFPDLHSELNLSSLELGDSALYFCASSPNRGPDYEQYFGPGTRLTVT.

This chain's CDR3 is CSVQQLNRRTEAFF. CDR3 DNA: TGCAGCGTTCAACAGCTAAACAGGAGAACTGAAGCTTTCTTT. The chain links TRBV29-1 to TRBJ1-1, with TRBD1 as a possible D gene (5 bases). CDR1 and CDR2 (germline): SQVTM, ANQGSEA. V was clipped by 5 bases and J by 5 bases, with 18 bases between them. The CDR3 length is 14 residues.

CDR3 sequence reads: CASSSSVLGKAFF. The CDR3 nucleotides read TGTGCCAGCAGCTCCTCGGTGCTAGGGAAAGCTTTCTTT. The chain joins TRBV11-3 to TRBJ1-1; D ambiguous. The CDR3 sequence is 13 residues long. V was clipped by 4 bases and J by 9 bases, with 15 bases between them. From germline, CDR1 is SGHNT and CDR2 YENEEA.

The chain links TRBV5-1 to TRBJ2-7; 9 bases align to TRBD1. The V segment lost 3 bases and the J segment 3 bases; nucleotides outside the gene matches: 13. Per the germline V gene, CDR1 is SGHRS and CDR2 is YFSETQ. The CDR3 runs 17 residues. CDR3 in amino acids: CASSYRDRADGFYEQYF. In DNA, the CDR3 is TGCGCCAGCAGCTACCGGGACAGGGCAGACGGTTTCTACGAGCAGTACTTC.

The J gene is TRBJ1-1, the V gene TRBV9; D is unresolved. The CDR3 covers 13 residues. Trimming took off 0 bases at V and 4 bases at J, with 7 bases between the two ends. CDR1 and CDR2 (germline): SGDLS, YYNGEE. This chain's CDR3 is CASSVAMSTEAFF. The DNA of the CDR3 is TGTGCCAGCAGCGTAGCTATGAGCACTGAAGCTTTCTTT. The whole variable domain, filled in from reference TRBV9 and TRBJ1-1, reads DSGVTQTPKHLITATGQRVTLRCSPRSGDLSVYWYQQSLDQGLQFLIQYYNGEERAKGNILERFSAQQFPDLHSELNLSSLELGDSALYFCASSVAMSTEAFFGQGTRLTVV.

This chain connects TRBV10-3 to TRBJ1-5; unclear D gene. Per the germline V gene, CDR1 is ENHRY and CDR2 is SYGVKD. Trimming cost V 0 bases and J 4 bases, with 10 bases left between them. The CDR3 covers 15 residues. CDR3 in DNA: TGTGCCATCAGTGAGTCTGAGGGTGAGAATCAGCCCCAGCATTTT. Amino acids: CAISESEGENQPQHF.

The chain couples TRBV6-5 to TRBJ1-1; 8 bases are a match to TRBD1. The germline V gene has CDR1 MNHEY and CDR2 SVGAGI. The V segment lost 5 bases and the J segment 4 bases; nucleotides outside the gene matches: 6. There are 14 residues in the CDR3. This chain's CDR3 is CASSTLTGGTEAFF. As DNA, the CDR3 is TGTGCCAGCAGTACGTTAACAGGGGGCACTGAAGCTTTCTTT.

The chain uses TRBV9 and TRBJ2-5, with D tentatively TRBD1 or TRBD2 (5 bases each). CDR3 size: 13 residues. Trimming shortened V by 6 bases and J by 5 bases, and 14 bases separated the two germline ends. CDR1 is SGDLS, CDR2 YYNGEE, per germline. The CDR3 loop reads CASNYGTSETQYF. The CDR3 bases are TGTGCCAGCAACTACGGGACCTCTGAGACCCAGTACTTC.

This chain uses TRBV28 with TRBJ1-1, with 7 bases that match TRBD1. The CDR3 runs to 14 residues. Per the germline V gene, CDR1 is MDHEN and CDR2 is SYDVKM. V lost 1 base and J lost 5; bases outside the gene matches: 4. The CDR3 DNA reads as TGTGCCAGCAGTTTATACGGCAGGGGGACTGAAGCTTTCTTT. Translation gives CASSLYGRGTEAFF.

The genes are TRBV18 and TRBJ1-4, with TRBD1 identical over 7 bases. V gave up 3 bases and J gave up 8 bases; unmatched junction bases: 6. The CDR3 spans 14 residues. The germline V gene has CDR1 KGHSH and CDR2 LQKENI. The CDR3 DNA reads TGTGCCAGCTCACCCAAAGGGACAGCCGAAAAACTGTTTTTT. Translated, it gives CASSPKGTAEKLFF.

The rearrangement links TRBV7-9 to TRBJ2-1; no reliable D call. Germline V gene lookup returns CDR1 SEHNR and CDR2 FQNEAQ (reference sequence). The V gene lost 11 bases and the J gene lost 8 bases, with 13 bases spanning the gap. The CDR3 loop spans 11 amino acids. The CDR3 reads CALRRSDEQFF. The CDR3 DNA reads TGTGCCCTACGCCGATCGGATGAGCAGTTCTTC.

The V gene is TRBV4-1, the J gene TRBJ2-7; TRBD2 aligns across 8 bases. Germline-derived CDR1 and CDR2 are MGHRA and YSYEKL. The ends lost 0 bases at V and 2 bases at J; junction bases unmatched: 3. The CDR3 sequence is 15 residues long. In DNA form, the CDR3 reads TGCGCCAGCAGCCAAGATTCGGGGGGGACCTACGAGCAGTACTTC. Amino acid sequence: CASSQDSGGTYEQYF.

The V call is TRBV5-4, the J call TRBJ2-5; a possible D gene is TRBD2 (5 bases). CDR1 is SGHNT and CDR2 is YYREEE in the germline V gene (reference sequence). This CDR3 spans 15 amino acids. The V and J ends lost 3 bases and 6 bases respectively, with 18 bases between them. CDR3 nucleotide sequence: TGTGCCAGCAGCTCTTCAGTGGTCGGGGAAAAGACCCAGTACTTC. Translating it yields CASSSSVVGEKTQYF.

The chain links TRBV18 to TRBJ1-4, with D unclear. This CDR3 has 17 amino acids. Germline lookup yields CDR1 KGHSH and CDR2 LQKENI. V lost 4 bases to trimming and J lost 6 bases, with 21 bases between them. As DNA, the CDR3 is TGTGCCAGCTCACGGCCGCGAGAAACCAGGCCCCATGAAAAACTGTTTTTT. Protein sequence: CASSRPRETRPHEKLFF.

The V call is TRBV10-3, the J call TRBJ1-2; TRBD1 might be the D (6 bases). The CDR3 has 13 residues. Germline V CDR1 and CDR2: ENHRY, SYGVKD. Trimming pared 10 bases from V and 2 bases from J, leaving 14 bases between. The CDR3 bases are TGTGCCAATTCCGGGACAACCAACTATGGCTACACCTTC. It yields the protein CANSGTTNYGYTF.

This chain joins TRBV5-1 and TRBJ1-3; D might be TRBD1 (6 bases). V shed 1 base and J shed 2 bases, with 13 bases lying between them. The germline V gene encodes CDR1 SGHRS and CDR2 YFSETQ. The CDR3 spans 16 residues. CDR3 sequence (DNA): TGCGCCAGCAGCTTGCCTGGGGCAGGGGCTGGAAACACCATATATTTT. Encoded protein: CASSLPGAGAGNTIYF.

The V call is TRBV28, the J call TRBJ1-3; 9 bases map to TRBD1. The CDR3 length is 15 residues. V shed 4 bases and J 2 bases; nucleotides not matched to a gene: 3. Germline V lookup: CDR1 MDHEN, CDR2 SYDVKM. CDR3 region: CASSSQGAAGNTIYF. CDR3 coding DNA: TGTGCCAGCAGTTCACAGGGGGCAGCTGGAAACACCATATATTTT.

The chain is built from TRBV7-9 and TRBJ2-3, with D hard to call. The CDR3 extends over 11 amino acids. Germline CDR1 SEHNR, CDR2 FQNEAQ (reference sequence). The V end lost 5 bases, the J end lost 7 bases, and 7 bases lay between the germline ends. CDR3 in DNA: TGTGCCAGCAGCCCTTGGAATACGCAGTATTTT. It codes for CASSPWNTQYF.

This chain connects TRBV7-6 to TRBJ2-2; 10 nucleotides agree with TRBD1. The ends lost 4 bases at V and 3 bases at J; junction bases unmatched: 5. This CDR3 region has 16 residues. CDR1 and CDR2 (germline): SGHVS, FNYEAQ. CDR3 loop: CASSWQDRGDTGELFF. For the CDR3, the DNA is TGTGCCAGCAGCTGGCAGGACAGGGGGGACACCGGGGAGCTGTTTTTT.